The 18 T cell receptor beta chains below were found in one sample sequenced in a study of cytomegalovirus exposure and HLA in healthy donors. A multiplex PCR was run with 60 Vbeta primers and 13 Jbeta primers. Produced via immunoSEQ multiplex PCR; TCRdb's table is partial and in-frame only. In the table there are more than 85,000 clones, around 75% of which are singletons. Source material: PBMCs. The source of these receptors is a man aged 40-50 years in good health and CMV-seronegative.

The gene calls are TRBV11-2 and TRBJ1-4; D is uncertain. There are 13 residues in the CDR3. The germline V and J ends were trimmed by 5 bases and 8 bases, with 12 bases remaining between them. Germline values: CDR1 SGHAT, CDR2 FQNNGV. CDR3 in amino acids: CASSRNEREKLFF. The CDR3 region has the DNA TGTGCCAGCAGCCGAAACGAGAGGGAAAAACTGTTTTTT.

The gene calls are TRBV6-5 and TRBJ1-6; no clear D gene. Trimming removed 6 bases from V and 0 bases from J, with 6 bases in between. Looked up from germline, CDR1 is MNHEY and CDR2 is SVGAGI. This CDR3 has 14 residues. The CDR3 sequence is CASRASSYNSPLHF. CDR3 DNA: TGTGCCAGCAGGGCCAGCTCCTATAATTCACCCCTCCACTTT.

The chain is built from TRBV19 and TRBJ2-1; D possibly corresponds to TRBD1 (6 bases). The length of the CDR3 is 16 residues. Germline V gives CDR1 LNHDA, CDR2 SQIVND (reference sequence). V lost 2 bases to trimming and J lost 0 bases, with 11 bases between them. The CDR3 DNA reads as TGTGCCAGTAGTATACTTGGGGACAACTCCTACAATGAGCAGTTCTTC. Residues: CASSILGDNSYNEQFF.

For the CDR3, the DNA is TGCGCCAGCAGCCAAGATCTCTGGGGCCGGACTGAAGCTTTCTTT. Amino acid sequence: CASSQDLWGRTEAFF. J is TRBJ1-1 and V is TRBV4-3; tentative D call: TRBD1 (5 bases). Germline V lookup: CDR1 LGHNA, CDR2 YSLEER. The CDR3 contains 15 residues. Between the trimmed V and J ends, which lost 0 bases and 5 bases, there was a span of 13 bases.

This clone was counted a few times. As DNA, the CDR3 is TGTGCCACCCGACAGGACGGCCACTCCTACGAGCAGTACTTC. Residues: CATRQDGHSYEQYF. The chain couples TRBV7-2 to TRBJ2-7; a possible D gene is TRBD1 (6 bases). This CDR3 region has 14 residues. V dropped 10 bases and J dropped 0 bases, with 16 bases sitting between them. CDR1 is SGHTA, CDR2 FQGNSA, per germline.

J is TRBJ1-2 and V is TRBV28; TRBD1 might be the D (5 bases). Germline values: CDR1 MDHEN, CDR2 SYDVKM. The CDR3 has 12 amino acids. Trimming removed 4 bases at V and 4 bases at J, with 7 bases between. CDR3 nucleotides: TGTGCCAGCAGTTCAGACAGCTATGGCTACACCTTC. It encodes CASSSDSYGYTF.

The chain couples TRBV5-6 to TRBJ1-3; no clear D gene. Germline CDR1 and CDR2: SGHDT and YYEEEE. V was shortened by 0 bases and J by 0 bases, with 7 bases between the two germline ends. The CDR3 totals 15 residues. CDR3: CASSLVPVSGNTIYF. The CDR3 coding sequence is TGTGCCAGCAGCTTGGTGCCAGTCTCTGGAAACACCATATATTTT.

The chain recombines TRBV5-8 with TRBJ2-4; D call uncertain. Germline V gene lookup returns CDR1 SGHTS and CDR2 YDEGEE. This CDR3 is 15 amino acids long. V was trimmed by 0 bases and J by 0 bases, leaving 7 bases between them. The DNA for the CDR3 is TGTGCCAGCAGCTTGGTGGAGCTAGCCAAAAACATTCAGTACTTC. Protein product: CASSLVELAKNIQYF.

V is TRBV27 and J is TRBJ1-2; 11 bases are a match to TRBD1. V shed 4 bases and J 6 bases; nucleotides not matched to a gene: 10. Germline lookup yields CDR1 MNHEY and CDR2 SMNVEV (reference sequence). This CDR3 spans 16 amino acids. The CDR3 protein is CASSSDRDRGSDGYTF. The CDR3 nucleotides are TGTGCCAGCAGTTCCGACCGGGACAGGGGGTCCGATGGCTACACCTTC.

The chain links TRBV2 to TRBJ1-5; a possible D gene is TRBD1 (5 bases). Deletions cut 5 bases from V and 2 bases from J, with 13 bases between. Germline-derived CDR1 and CDR2 are SNHLY and FYNNEI. This CDR3 is 15 amino acids long. In DNA form, the CDR3 reads TGTGCCAGCAGTAGAGACAGACTTGGCAATCAGCCCCAGCATTTT. Translated, it gives CASSRDRLGNQPQHF.

This clone was found a few times. This chain joins TRBV14 and TRBJ2-1; 7 bases are shared with TRBD2. The CDR3 is 15 amino acids. V lost 4 bases and J lost 6; bases outside the gene matches: 9. CDR1 and CDR2 from the germline V gene are SGHDN and FVKESK. The CDR3 reads CASSPGLGRPNEQFF. The DNA of the CDR3 is TGTGCCAGCAGCCCCGGACTAGGAAGGCCCAATGAGCAGTTCTTC.

This rearrangement joins TRBV6-5 to TRBJ2-5; 8 positions match TRBD1. CDR1 is MNHEY, CDR2 SVGAGI, per germline. The length of the CDR3 is 14 residues. V was pared by 6 bases and J by 5 bases, with 8 bases of the junction left unmatched. This CDR3 reads CASSLTGGGETQYF. The CDR3 DNA follows: TGTGCCAGCAGCCTCACAGGGGGTGGCGAGACCCAGTACTTC.

V and J are TRBV7-2 and TRBJ2-1; perhaps TRBD1 as D (6 bases). CDR1 is SGHTA and CDR2 is FQGNSA in the germline V gene. V shed 4 bases and J shed 7 bases, with 14 bases lying between them. This CDR3 has 14 amino acids. CDR3 residues: CASSSDRGVNEQFF. CDR3 nucleotide sequence: TGTGCCAGCAGCTCGGACAGAGGGGTTAATGAGCAGTTCTTC.

CDR3 loop: CASSRGEKNIQYF. Here the CDR3 DNA reads TGCGCCAGCAGTCGGGGAGAGAAAAACATTCAGTACTTC. This chain joins TRBV23-1 and TRBJ2-4; tentatively, D is TRBD2 (5 bases). TRBV23-1 is flagged as an ORF with uncertain function. The length of the CDR3 is 13 residues. The V end was cut by 4 bases, the J end by 4 bases, with 8 bases between.

This clone was seen a single time. The CDR3 DNA is TGTGCCAGCAGCACTAGCGGACCCTACAATGAGCAGTTCTTC. Amino acids: CASSTSGPYNEQFF. The J gene is TRBJ2-1, the V gene TRBV6-5; TRBD2 agrees at 8 bases. Germline V gene lookup returns CDR1 MNHEY and CDR2 SVGAGI. Trimming took 6 bases from V and 2 from J; bases not matched to a gene: 3. The CDR3 sequence is 14 residues long.

The rearrangement joins TRBV25-1 to TRBJ1-4; 9 nucleotides align to TRBD1. Germline V gene sequence: CDR1 MGHDK, CDR2 SYGVNS. The J segment lost 7 bases and the V segment lost 7 bases, leaving 10 bases of the junction unmatched. The length of the CDR3 is 15 residues. In nucleotides, the CDR3 is TGTGCCAGCACCCTAGCCGGGACAGGGACTGAAAAACTGTTTTTT. It codes for CASTLAGTGTEKLFF. Based on the CDR3 plus reference TRBV25-1 and TRBJ1-4, the full variable domain is EADIYQTPRYLVIGTGKKITLECSQTMGHDKMYWYQQDPGMELHLIHYSYGVNSTEKGDLSSESTVSRIRTEHFPLTLESARPSHTSQYLCASTLAGTGTEKLFFGSGTQLSVL.

The chain combines TRBV28 with TRBJ2-1, with 8 nucleotides matching TRBD2. This CDR3 is built from 16 residues. Germline CDR1 is MDHEN and CDR2 is SYDVKM. V gave up 5 bases and J gave up 5 bases; unmatched junction bases: 11. Here the CDR3 DNA reads TGTGCCAGCAGTCCGTTAGCGGGGTCGGGCGACAATGAGCAGTTCTTC. This codes for CASSPLAGSGDNEQFF.

This clone was seen only once. The V call is TRBV6-5, the J call TRBJ2-1, with 8 positions matching TRBD2. The CDR3 sequence is 15 residues long. Germline assignment: CDR1 MNHEY and CDR2 SVGAGI. V shed 6 bases and J 5 bases; nucleotides not matched to a gene: 9. As DNA, the CDR3 is TGTGCCAGCAGCTCAAGCGGGAGCTCTGACAATGAGCAGTTCTTC. This gives the protein CASSSSGSSDNEQFF.